This TCR beta chain emerged from a study of beta chain features in type 1 diabetes. Study results and caveats: Shortening that was moderate but significant affected the TCRB CDR3s of Type 1 diabetes patients in all four CD4+ subsets. VDJ junctions from patients with type 1 diabetes contained fewer insertions and more deletions.

This clone was seen only a few times. The antigen is unknown. The study reverse transcribed the entire isolated RNA, so it sequenced expressed TCRB transcripts. This table comes from immunoSEQ multiplex PCR, and its TCRdb copy is limited to in-frame clones, with some not included. This sample has roughly 340,000 clones, with around an eighth found just once. The CDR3 totals 14 residues. V gave up 5 bases and J gave up 12 bases; unmatched junction bases: 8. CDR1 is MNHNY and CDR2 is SVGAGI in the germline V gene (reference sequence). Sample: naive CD4+ T cells from blood. V and J are TRBV6-6 and TRBJ2-1; TRBD2 aligns across 12 bases. The sequence came from a woman younger than 30 with type 1 diabetes. CDR3 DNA sequence: TGTGCCAGCAGTACTAGCGGGGGGACGATACGGCAGTTCTTC. It codes for CASSTSGGTIRQFF.